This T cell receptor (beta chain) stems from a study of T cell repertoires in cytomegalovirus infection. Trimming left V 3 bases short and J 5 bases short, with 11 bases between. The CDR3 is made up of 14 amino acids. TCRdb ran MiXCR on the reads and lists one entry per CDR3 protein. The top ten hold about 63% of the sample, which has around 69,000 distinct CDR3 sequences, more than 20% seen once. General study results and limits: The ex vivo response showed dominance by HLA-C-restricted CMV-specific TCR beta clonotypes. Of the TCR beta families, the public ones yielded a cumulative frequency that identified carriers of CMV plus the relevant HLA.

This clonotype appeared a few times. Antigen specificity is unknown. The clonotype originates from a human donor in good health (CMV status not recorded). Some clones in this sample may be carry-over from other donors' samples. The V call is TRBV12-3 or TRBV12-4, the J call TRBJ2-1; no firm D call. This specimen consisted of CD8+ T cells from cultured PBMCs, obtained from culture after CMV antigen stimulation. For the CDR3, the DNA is TGTGCCAGCAGTTTTGCCCTAAGGGACAATGAGCAGTTCTTC. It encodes CASSFALRDNEQFF.